Listed below are T cell receptor beta chains from one sample, sequenced in a study of shared clonotypes between healthy human individuals. TCRdb's copy holds only in-frame clones and misses some; the assay was immunoSEQ multiplex PCR. The sample yields under 2,000,000 clones, approximately 95% seen once. Material for sequencing was naive CD8+ T cells sorted from blood. These receptors were taken from a man between 18 and 35 years old in good health. The CDR3 runs from the conserved cysteine through the conserved F or W. The order of the fields is CDR3 DNA, CDR3 protein, clone size, V gene, J gene, D gene. D genes are given only for firm matches. Some rows have no size entry. The others give once, few or many, or a class for an expanded clone.

cdr3_nt: TGTGCCAGCAGTGGACAAACTGAAGCTTTCTTT
cdr3_aa: CASSGQTEAFF
clone_size: -
v_call: TRBV6-1
j_call: TRBJ1-1
d_call: -

cdr3_nt: TGTGCCAGCAGCACAGGGGTAGGCACCGGGGAGCTGTTTTTT
cdr3_aa: CASSTGVGTGELFF
clone_size: once
v_call: TRBV25-1
j_call: TRBJ2-2
d_call: TRBD1

cdr3_nt: TGTGCCAGCAGCTTGGCAATCGAAACAGATACGCAGTATTTT
cdr3_aa: CASSLAIETDTQYF
clone_size: once
v_call: TRBV5-6
j_call: TRBJ2-3
d_call: -

cdr3_nt: TGTGCCAGTAGTCTAGGGACTAGCGGGGGGTATGAGCAGTTCTTC
cdr3_aa: CASSLGTSGGYEQFF
clone_size: -
v_call: TRBV19
j_call: TRBJ2-1
d_call: TRBD2

cdr3_nt: TGCGCCAGCAGCCCAACGACAGCCGAGAGCTCCTATAATTCACCCCTCCACTTT
cdr3_aa: CASSPTTAESSYNSPLHF
clone_size: -
v_call: TRBV4-3
j_call: TRBJ1-6
d_call: -

cdr3_nt: TGTGCCAGCAGTCCGACAGGGGGCCATGAGCAGTTCTTC
cdr3_aa: CASSPTGGHEQFF
clone_size: -
v_call: TRBV28
j_call: TRBJ2-1
d_call: TRBD1

cdr3_nt: TGTGCCAGCAGTCTACTCCCGGACAGGGAATCTGAAAAACTGTTTTTT
cdr3_aa: CASSLLPDRESEKLFF
clone_size: -
v_call: TRBV27
j_call: TRBJ1-4
d_call: TRBD1

cdr3_nt: TGCGCCAGCAGCCCCCACTTCGGACTAGACAATGAGCAGTTCTTC
cdr3_aa: CASSPHFGLDNEQFF
clone_size: -
v_call: TRBV4-3
j_call: TRBJ2-1
d_call: TRBD2

cdr3_nt: TGTGCCAGCAGCGTAGCGGTAGCGGGAGAGTTCTACAATGAGCAGTTCTTC
cdr3_aa: CASSVAVAGEFYNEQFF
clone_size: -
v_call: TRBV9
j_call: TRBJ2-1
d_call: TRBD2

cdr3_nt: TGTGCCAGCAGTTCCATCTGGACAGGGGCCCTAAGCACTGGGGCCAACGTCCTGACTTTC
cdr3_aa: CASSSIWTGALSTGANVLTF
clone_size: -
v_call: TRBV28
j_call: TRBJ2-6
d_call: TRBD1

cdr3_nt: TGTGCCAGCAGCCCAGGGGTTTTCGAGACCCAGTACTTC
cdr3_aa: CASSPGVFETQYF
clone_size: -
v_call: TRBV7-3
j_call: TRBJ2-5
d_call: -

cdr3_nt: TGCAGCGTTGAAAGGCCTAACAAATGGGGGTGGAATGGAAACACCATATATTTT
cdr3_aa: CSVERPNKWGWNGNTIYF
clone_size: -
v_call: TRBV29-1
j_call: TRBJ1-3
d_call: -

cdr3_nt: TGTGCCAGCAGCTTAGGGTCGTTTGGCTACACCTTC
cdr3_aa: CASSLGSFGYTF
clone_size: -
v_call: TRBV11-1
j_call: TRBJ1-2
d_call: -

cdr3_nt: TGTGCCAGCAGCTTAGTCGCGGGAGGCAGTTCTAGCACAGATACGCAGTATTTT
cdr3_aa: CASSLVAGGSSSTDTQYF
clone_size: once
v_call: TRBV7-9
j_call: TRBJ2-3
d_call: TRBD2

cdr3_nt: TGTGCCAGCAGTTTATGGGGTAGCGGGGGCTACGAGCAGTACTTC
cdr3_aa: CASSLWGSGGYEQYF
clone_size: -
v_call: TRBV28
j_call: TRBJ2-7
d_call: TRBD2

cdr3_nt: TGTGCCAGTAGTAACGGACAGATTTACGGCAATGAGCAGTTCTTC
cdr3_aa: CASSNGQIYGNEQFF
clone_size: -
v_call: TRBV19
j_call: TRBJ2-1
d_call: -

cdr3_nt: TGTGCCTGGAGTCACGACAGGGGCACCGGGGAGCTGTTTTTT
cdr3_aa: CAWSHDRGTGELFF
clone_size: -
v_call: TRBV30
j_call: TRBJ2-2
d_call: TRBD1

cdr3_nt: TGTGCCTGGGACACTCAGGGGACTGACAATGAGCAGTTCTTC
cdr3_aa: CAWDTQGTDNEQFF
clone_size: -
v_call: TRBV30
j_call: TRBJ2-1
d_call: -

cdr3_nt: TGTGCCAGCAGCGAAGCGGGAGTCAGCACAGATACGCAGTATTTT
cdr3_aa: CASSEAGVSTDTQYF
clone_size: -
v_call: TRBV9
j_call: TRBJ2-3
d_call: TRBD2

cdr3_nt: TGCGCCAGCAGTCTTCCCGGCTCCTATAATTCACCCCTCCACTTT
cdr3_aa: CASSLPGSYNSPLHF
clone_size: -
v_call: TRBV5-1
j_call: TRBJ1-6
d_call: -

cdr3_nt: TGTGCCAGCAGGCATAATAACCAAGAGACCCAGTACTTC
cdr3_aa: CASRHNNQETQYF
clone_size: -
v_call: TRBV5-4
j_call: TRBJ2-5
d_call: -

cdr3_nt: TGCAGCGTTGAAGATTGGACGGAGAGAGATACGCAGTATTTT
cdr3_aa: CSVEDWTERDTQYF
clone_size: -
v_call: TRBV29-1
j_call: TRBJ2-3
d_call: -

cdr3_nt: TGTGCCAGCACCCCTGGGGAGTACGGCAATGAGCAGTTCTTC
cdr3_aa: CASTPGEYGNEQFF
clone_size: -
v_call: TRBV9
j_call: TRBJ2-1
d_call: -

cdr3_nt: TGCGCCAGCAGCCAAGATCCTGGGGACCCCTACGAGCAGTACTTC
cdr3_aa: CASSQDPGDPYEQYF
clone_size: -
v_call: TRBV4-1
j_call: TRBJ2-7
d_call: -

cdr3_nt: TGTGCCAGCAGCTCCTTGGCGGGAGCAGAGACCCAGTACTTC
cdr3_aa: CASSSLAGAETQYF
clone_size: -
v_call: TRBV7-9
j_call: TRBJ2-5
d_call: TRBD2

cdr3_nt: TGTGCCAGCAGTTACTCCCCGGACAGGACCTACGAGCAGTACTTC
cdr3_aa: CASSYSPDRTYEQYF
clone_size: -
v_call: TRBV6-5
j_call: TRBJ2-7
d_call: TRBD1

cdr3_nt: TGTGCCAGCAGCTTATTTGGATTTACTGGAAACACCATATATTTT
cdr3_aa: CASSLFGFTGNTIYF
clone_size: once
v_call: TRBV7-6
j_call: TRBJ1-3
d_call: -

cdr3_nt: TGTGCCAGCAGCTCCTCTTGGACAGACCAAGAGACCCAGTACTTC
cdr3_aa: CASSSSWTDQETQYF
clone_size: -
v_call: TRBV7-9
j_call: TRBJ2-5
d_call: -

cdr3_nt: TGTGCCAGCAGTTTTTGGGGGGGGAACACTGAAGCTTTCTTT
cdr3_aa: CASSFWGGNTEAFF
clone_size: -
v_call: TRBV28
j_call: TRBJ1-1
d_call: -

cdr3_nt: TGCGCCAGCAGCTTGGACAGGCTGAATTCACCCCTCCACTTT
cdr3_aa: CASSLDRLNSPLHF
clone_size: -
v_call: TRBV5-1
j_call: TRBJ1-6
d_call: -